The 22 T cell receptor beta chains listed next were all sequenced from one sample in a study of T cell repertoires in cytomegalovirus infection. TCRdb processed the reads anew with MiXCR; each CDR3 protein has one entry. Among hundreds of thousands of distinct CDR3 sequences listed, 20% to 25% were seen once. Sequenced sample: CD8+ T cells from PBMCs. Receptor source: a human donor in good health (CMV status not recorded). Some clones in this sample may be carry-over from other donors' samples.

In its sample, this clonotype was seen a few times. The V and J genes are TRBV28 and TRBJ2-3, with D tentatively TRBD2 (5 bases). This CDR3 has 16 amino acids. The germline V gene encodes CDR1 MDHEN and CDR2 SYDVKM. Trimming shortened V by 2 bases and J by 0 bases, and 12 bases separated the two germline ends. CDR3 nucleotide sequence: TGTGCCAGCAGTTTACGGGGTAGCTTAAGCACAGATACGCAGTATTTT. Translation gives CASSLRGSLSTDTQYF.

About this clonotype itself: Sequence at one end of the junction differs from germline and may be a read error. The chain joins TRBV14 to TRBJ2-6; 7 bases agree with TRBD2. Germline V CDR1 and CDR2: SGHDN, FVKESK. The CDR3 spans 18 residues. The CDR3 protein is CASSSRQPGGSGVNVLTF. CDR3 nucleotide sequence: TGTGCCAGCAGCTCCAGACAACCCGGGGGGTCTGGGGTCAACGTCCTGACTTTC.

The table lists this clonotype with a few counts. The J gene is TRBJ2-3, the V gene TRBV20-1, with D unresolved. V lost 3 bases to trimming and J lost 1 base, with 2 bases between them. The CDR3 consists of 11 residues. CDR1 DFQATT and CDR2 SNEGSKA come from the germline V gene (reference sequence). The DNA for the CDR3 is TGCAGTGCTAGGGGCACAGATACGCAGTATTTT. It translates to CSARGTDTQYF.

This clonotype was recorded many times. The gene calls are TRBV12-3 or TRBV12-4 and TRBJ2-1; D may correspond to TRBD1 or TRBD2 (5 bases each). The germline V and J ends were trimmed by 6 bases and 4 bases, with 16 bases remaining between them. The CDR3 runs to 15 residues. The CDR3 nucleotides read TGTGCCAGCAGCTTTTTGGCCGAGGGGTACAATGAGCAGTTCTTC. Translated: CASSFLAEGYNEQFF.

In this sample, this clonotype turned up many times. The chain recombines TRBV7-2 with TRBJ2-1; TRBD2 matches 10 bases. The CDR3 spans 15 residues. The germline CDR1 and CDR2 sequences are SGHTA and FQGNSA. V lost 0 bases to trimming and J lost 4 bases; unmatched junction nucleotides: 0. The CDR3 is CASSLASGGYNEQFF. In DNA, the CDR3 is TGTGCCAGCAGCTTAGCTAGCGGGGGGTACAATGAGCAGTTCTTC.

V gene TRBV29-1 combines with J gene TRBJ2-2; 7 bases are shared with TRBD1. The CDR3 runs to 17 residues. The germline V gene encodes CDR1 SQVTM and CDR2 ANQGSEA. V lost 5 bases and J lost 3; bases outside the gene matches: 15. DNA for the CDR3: TGCAGCGTTACAGCCACCGGGACAGCTTCCCACACCGGGGAGCTGTTTTTT. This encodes CSVTATGTASHTGELFF.

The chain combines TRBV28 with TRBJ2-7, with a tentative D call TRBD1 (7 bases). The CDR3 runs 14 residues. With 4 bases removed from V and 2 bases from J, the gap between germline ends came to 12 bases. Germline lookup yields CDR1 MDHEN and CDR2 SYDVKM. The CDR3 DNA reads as TGTGCCAGCAGTTGGGGGGACAGACCCTACGAGCAGTACGTC. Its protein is CASSWGDRPYEQYV.

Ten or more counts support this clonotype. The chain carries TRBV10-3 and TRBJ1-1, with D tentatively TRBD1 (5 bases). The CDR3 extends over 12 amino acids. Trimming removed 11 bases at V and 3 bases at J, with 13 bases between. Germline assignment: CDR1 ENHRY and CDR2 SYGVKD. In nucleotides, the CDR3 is TGTGCCTCAACCCGGGGGGACACTGAAGCTTTCTTT. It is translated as CASTRGDTEAFF.

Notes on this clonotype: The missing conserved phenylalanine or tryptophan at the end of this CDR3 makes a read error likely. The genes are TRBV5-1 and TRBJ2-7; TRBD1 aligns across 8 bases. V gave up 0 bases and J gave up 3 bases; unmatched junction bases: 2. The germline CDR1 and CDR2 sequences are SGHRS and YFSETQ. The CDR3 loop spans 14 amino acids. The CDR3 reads CASSLGQGSYEQYS. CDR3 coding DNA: TGCGCCAGCAGCTTGGGACAGGGGAGCTACGAGCAGTACTCC.

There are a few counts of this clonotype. The DNA for the CDR3 is TGTGCCAGCAGCAGACAGGAATATAGCAATCAGCCCCAGCATTTT. Its protein product is CASSRQEYSNQPQHF. This sequence joins TRBV28 and TRBJ1-5, with D tentatively TRBD1 (6 bases). CDR1 MDHEN and CDR2 SYDVKM come from the germline V gene. The CDR3 extends over 15 amino acids. V lost 6 bases and J 0 bases, leaving 12 bases between the germline ends.

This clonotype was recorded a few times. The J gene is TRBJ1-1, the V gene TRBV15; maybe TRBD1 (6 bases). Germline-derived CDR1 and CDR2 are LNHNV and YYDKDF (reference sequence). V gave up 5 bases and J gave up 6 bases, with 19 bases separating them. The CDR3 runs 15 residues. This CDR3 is CATSERGGRPAEAFF. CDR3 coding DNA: TGTGCCACCAGCGAGCGAGGGGGGCGCCCAGCTGAAGCTTTCTTT.

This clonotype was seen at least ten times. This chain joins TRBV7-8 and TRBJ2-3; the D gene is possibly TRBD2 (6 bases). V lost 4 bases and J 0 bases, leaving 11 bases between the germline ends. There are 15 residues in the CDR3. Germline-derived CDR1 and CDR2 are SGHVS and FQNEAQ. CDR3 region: CASSWRGGSTDTQYF. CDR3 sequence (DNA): TGTGCCAGCAGCTGGAGGGGCGGAAGCACAGATACGCAGTATTTT.

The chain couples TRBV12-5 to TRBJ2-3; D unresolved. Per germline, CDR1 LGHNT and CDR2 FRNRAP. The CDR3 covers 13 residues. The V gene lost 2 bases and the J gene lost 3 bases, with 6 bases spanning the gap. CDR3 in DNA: TGTGCTAGTGGTTTGTGGTCTACAGATACGCAGTATTTT. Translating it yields CASGLWSTDTQYF.

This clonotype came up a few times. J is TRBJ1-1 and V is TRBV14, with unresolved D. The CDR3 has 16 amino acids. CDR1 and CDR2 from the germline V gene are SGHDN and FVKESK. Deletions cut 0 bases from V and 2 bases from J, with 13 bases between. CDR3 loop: CASSQDSLRSNTEAFF. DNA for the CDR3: TGTGCCAGCAGCCAAGATTCGCTAAGGAGTAACACTGAAGCTTTCTTT.

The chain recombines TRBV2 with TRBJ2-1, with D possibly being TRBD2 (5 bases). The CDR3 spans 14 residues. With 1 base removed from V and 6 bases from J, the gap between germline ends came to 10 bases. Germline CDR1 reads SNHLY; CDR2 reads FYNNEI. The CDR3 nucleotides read TGTGCCAGCAGTGAAGGTAGAGGGATCAATGAGCAGTTCTTC. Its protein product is CASSEGRGINEQFF.

The CDR3 is CASSGRGPDQPQHF. In DNA form, the CDR3 reads TGTGCCAGTAGTGGCAGGGGGCCCGATCAGCCCCAGCATTTT. The V gene is TRBV19, the J gene TRBJ1-5, with 8 bases fitting TRBD1. This CDR3 comprises 14 residues. CDR1 and CDR2 from the germline V gene are LNHDA and SQIVND (reference sequence). V dropped 5 bases and J dropped 5; count of bases not matched to a gene: 5.

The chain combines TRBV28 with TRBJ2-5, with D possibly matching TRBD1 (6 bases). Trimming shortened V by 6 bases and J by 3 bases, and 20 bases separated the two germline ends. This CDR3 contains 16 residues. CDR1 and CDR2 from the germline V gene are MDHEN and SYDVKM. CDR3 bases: TGTGCCAGCAGCTTCTCGGTTTGGACAGTTAAAGAGACCCAGTACTTC. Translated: CASSFSVWTVKETQYF.

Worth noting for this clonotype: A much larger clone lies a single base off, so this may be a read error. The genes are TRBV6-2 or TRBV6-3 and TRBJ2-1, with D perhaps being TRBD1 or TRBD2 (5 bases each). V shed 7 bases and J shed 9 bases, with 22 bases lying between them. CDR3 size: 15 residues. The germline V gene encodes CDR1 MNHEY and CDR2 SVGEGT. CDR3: CASTLNLGVGVEQFF. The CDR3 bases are TGTGCCAGCACTTTAAACCTGGGGGTCGGAGTTGAGCAGTTCTTC.

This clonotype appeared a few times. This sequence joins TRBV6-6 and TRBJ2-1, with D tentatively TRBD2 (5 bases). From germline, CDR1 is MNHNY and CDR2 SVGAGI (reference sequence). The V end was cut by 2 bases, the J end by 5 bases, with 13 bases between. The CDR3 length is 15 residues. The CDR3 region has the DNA TGTGCCAGCAGTTACGTAGCTAGCAGCCACAATGAGCAGTTCTTC. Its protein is CASSYVASSHNEQFF.

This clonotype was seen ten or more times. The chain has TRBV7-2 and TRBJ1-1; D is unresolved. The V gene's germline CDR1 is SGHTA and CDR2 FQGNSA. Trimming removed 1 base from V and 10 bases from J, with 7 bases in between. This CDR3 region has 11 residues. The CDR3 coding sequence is TGTGCCAGCAGCTTAGGGGAAGGAGCTTTCTTT. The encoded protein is CASSLGEGAFF.

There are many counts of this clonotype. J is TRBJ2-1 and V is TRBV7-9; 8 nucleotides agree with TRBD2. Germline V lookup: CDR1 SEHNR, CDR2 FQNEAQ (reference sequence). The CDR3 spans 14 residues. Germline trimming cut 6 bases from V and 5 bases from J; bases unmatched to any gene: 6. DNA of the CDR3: TGTGCCAGCAGGGGAGGGACTAGGCACAATGAGCAGTTCTTC. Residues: CASRGGTRHNEQFF.

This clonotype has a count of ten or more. CDR3 coding DNA: TGTGCCAGCAGCTTAGTACGTCCCCGAGAGAACACTGAAGCTTTCTTT. Translation gives CASSLVRPRENTEAFF. The rearrangement uses TRBV7-8 and TRBJ1-1; D gene unclear. Looked up from germline, CDR1 is SGHVS and CDR2 is FQNEAQ. CDR3 size: 16 residues. Trimming removed 1 base at V and 1 base at J, with 13 bases between.